These 21 T cell receptor beta chains were all obtained from the same sample, sequenced in a study of cytomegalovirus exposure and HLA in healthy donors. Amplification used 60 Vbeta primers and 13 Jbeta primers. Some clones are missing from TCRdb's copy, which holds only in-frame ones; the method was immunoSEQ multiplex PCR. The top ten hold about 1.6% of the sample, which has 150,000 to 200,000 clones, 75% to 85% seen once. Sequenced sample: PBMCs. The receptors originated from a woman aged 45 to 65 in good health and CMV-seronegative.

This clone was counted between two and nine times. The chain carries TRBV10-3 and TRBJ2-7, with TRBD1 matching 7 bases. This CDR3 region has 16 residues. Trimming removed 2 bases from V and 9 bases from J; junction bases left unmatched: 16. From germline, CDR1 is ENHRY and CDR2 SYGVKD. The CDR3 is CAISEPPRTGGPAQYF. The DNA of the CDR3 is TGTGCCATCAGTGAGCCTCCGAGGACAGGCGGTCCTGCGCAGTACTTC.

This chain connects TRBV4-2 to TRBJ1-2; 10 positions match TRBD1. Germline CDR1 reads LGHNA; CDR2 reads YNFKEQ. The junction had 3 bases not matched to a gene; V was cut back by 2 bases and J by 3 bases. This CDR3 comprises 15 residues. The CDR3, as DNA: TGTGCCAGCAGCCAATCCGGACAGGGGGACTATGGCTACACCTTC. Protein product: CASSQSGQGDYGYTF.

The chain combines TRBV6-4 with TRBJ1-1; no clear D gene. Germline CDR1 is MRHNA and CDR2 is SNTAGT. Trimming took off 6 bases at V and 2 bases at J, with 16 bases between the two ends. The CDR3 is 15 residues long. The CDR3 DNA reads TGTGCCAGCAGAAAAGTTTCGATGGCAAACACTGAAGCTTTCTTT. It encodes CASRKVSMANTEAFF.

The V gene is TRBV10-3, the J gene TRBJ1-4, with 7 bases aligning to TRBD1. The J segment lost 8 bases and the V segment lost 7 bases, leaving 7 bases of the junction unmatched. The CDR3 covers 13 residues. From germline, CDR1 is ENHRY and CDR2 SYGVKD. CDR3 loop: CAIKDRASEKLFF. CDR3 bases: TGTGCCATCAAAGACAGGGCTTCAGAAAAACTGTTTTTT.

The chain couples TRBV5-5 to TRBJ2-7; D unclear. V lost 0 bases, J lost 7 bases, and 17 bases lay in between. CDR3 size: 15 residues. CDR1 and CDR2 from the germline V gene are SGHKS and YYEKEE (reference sequence). The CDR3 reads CASSLVETYSWEQYF. Written as DNA, the CDR3 is TGTGCCAGCAGCTTGGTAGAAACCTATTCGTGGGAGCAGTACTTC.

CDR3 in DNA: TGTGCCACCAGCAGAGATCAGACAGGGTCGGGCTCACCCCTCCACTTT. Protein sequence: CATSRDQTGSGSPLHF. This chain uses TRBV15 with TRBJ1-6; 7 bases line up with TRBD1. The germline V gene has CDR1 LNHNV and CDR2 YYDKDF (reference sequence). The CDR3 has 16 residues. V trimming: 0 bases; J trimming: 10 bases; junction bases outside the gene matches: 9.

V gene TRBV2 combines with J gene TRBJ1-2; D possibly corresponds to TRBD1 (6 bases). Germline V gene data show CDR1 as SNHLY and CDR2 as FYNNEI. Trimming took off 8 bases at V and 1 base at J, with 14 bases between the two ends. The CDR3 covers 14 residues. As DNA, the CDR3 is TGTGCCAGCCGGGGGGGGGCGAATAACTATGGCTACACCTTC. It translates to CASRGGANNYGYTF.

This clone has just a few counts. V is TRBV5-8 and J is TRBJ1-1; D remains ambiguous. Germline values: CDR1 SGHTS, CDR2 YDEGEE. This CDR3 is 13 amino acids long. Trimming left V 4 bases short and J 0 bases short, with 7 bases between. The CDR3 spells CASSRRMNTEAFF. The CDR3 nucleotides are TGTGCCAGCAGCCGGAGGATGAACACTGAAGCTTTCTTT.

This clone was counted only a few times. The gene calls are TRBV7-3 and TRBJ2-2; possibly TRBD2 for D (6 bases). Trimming stripped 6 bases from V and 5 bases from J, with 16 bases between. CDR1 is SGHTA and CDR2 is FQGTGA in the germline V gene. This CDR3 region has 15 residues. CDR3 DNA: TGTGCCAGCAGTTTACTGCCTGGAGGGACCGGGGAGCTGTTTTTT. Encoded protein: CASSLLPGGTGELFF.

This clone was recorded a few times. V and J are TRBV5-4 and TRBJ2-6; no reliable D call. The germline V gene has CDR1 SGHNT and CDR2 YYREEE (reference sequence). The CDR3 loop spans 13 amino acids. Trimming cost V 4 bases and J 4 bases, with 6 bases left between them. In DNA, the CDR3 is TGTGCCAGCAGCCTTCCGGGGGCCAACGTCCTGACTTTC. It translates to CASSLPGANVLTF.

The V gene is TRBV2, the J gene TRBJ2-7; D is possibly TRBD2 (6 bases). This CDR3 has 13 residues. Per germline, CDR1 SNHLY and CDR2 FYNNEI. V was trimmed by 11 bases and J by 4 bases, leaving 18 bases between them. The CDR3 DNA is TGTGCCGGCAATAAGCAGGAGGGATACGAGCAGTACTTC. This translates into CAGNKQEGYEQYF.

Comment on this clone: The junction shows a germline mismatch at one end, possibly a read error. The chain employs TRBV28 and TRBJ2-1, with TRBD1 matching over 8 bases. The CDR3 sequence is 15 residues long. CDR1 is MDHEN and CDR2 is SYDVKM in the germline V gene. The chain's CDR3 is CASTYTSDRALGEVF. The CDR3 region has the DNA TGTGCCAGCACCTATACGTCGGACAGGGCCTTAGGGGAGGTCTTC.

The chain couples TRBV19 to TRBJ2-5; 9 bases align to TRBD2. The CDR3 has 16 amino acids. The V gene's germline CDR1 is LNHDA and CDR2 SQIVND (reference sequence). With V trimmed by 3 bases and J by 1 base, 6 bases remained unmatched. The CDR3 spells CASSILSGGRQETQYF. The CDR3 DNA reads TGTGCCAGTAGTATCCTTAGCGGGGGCCGCCAAGAGACCCAGTACTTC.

On this clone: One junction end disagrees with the germline gene, perhaps due to a read error. The chain links TRBV5-4 to TRBJ1-2, with D perhaps TRBD1 (5 bases). Per the germline V gene, CDR1 is SGHNT and CDR2 is YYREEE (reference sequence). The CDR3 runs to 15 residues. This CDR3 is CASRLDSPIRHGYIF. In DNA, the CDR3 is TGTGCCAGCAGACTCGACAGCCCAATTCGTCATGGCTACATCTTC.

This clone is a singleton in its sample. A junction boundary mismatches the germline segment, possibly from a read error. Other DNA sequences in this specimen translate into the identical CDR3. The chain couples TRBV6-6 to TRBJ1-6; 8 bases match TRBD1. The CDR3 contains 14 residues. The germline gives CDR1 MNHNY, CDR2 SVGAGI (reference sequence). The CDR3 sequence: CASSTTGENSPLHF. The DNA of the CDR3 is TGCGCCAGCAGCACGACAGGGGAGAATTCACCCCTCCACTTT.

The rearrangement joins TRBV10-3 to TRBJ2-3; the D gene is possibly TRBD1 (5 bases). The CDR3 consists of 16 residues. Trimming shortened V by 2 bases and J by 5 bases, and 17 bases separated the two germline ends. Germline V gene sequence: CDR1 ENHRY, CDR2 SYGVKD. Here the CDR3 reads CAISEGAGFKVDTQYF. In nucleotides, the CDR3 is TGTGCCATCAGTGAGGGAGCAGGGTTTAAGGTAGATACGCAGTATTTT.

The chain is built from TRBV15 and TRBJ1-1; D gene unclear. The CDR3 spans 14 residues. The germline gives CDR1 LNHNV, CDR2 YYDKDF (reference sequence). With 1 base removed from V and 0 bases from J, the gap between germline ends came to 6 bases. This CDR3 is CATSRGEMNTEAFF. The CDR3 DNA reads as TGTGCCACCAGCAGAGGGGAGATGAACACTGAAGCTTTCTTT.

The DNA of the CDR3 is TGTGCCAGCAGCTCCCATGGGACAGGGGAGGGTTATGGCTACACCTTC. Protein sequence: CASSSHGTGEGYGYTF. V usage is TRBV28 and J usage is TRBJ1-2, with 10 positions matching TRBD1. CDR1 is MDHEN and CDR2 is SYDVKM in the germline V gene. After removal of 6 bases from V and 5 bases from J, the junction contained 12 bases not matched to a gene. The CDR3 spans 16 residues.

V and J are TRBV7-9 and TRBJ1-1, with TRBD1 matching over 7 bases. CDR1 and CDR2 from the germline V gene are SEHNR and FQNEAQ (reference sequence). J gave up 1 base and V 0 bases, and 8 bases lay outside the gene matches. The CDR3 length is 17 residues. In nucleotides, the CDR3 is TGTGCCAGCAGCTTAGCCCTGGGACAGATAGAGAACACTGAAGCTTTCTTT. Its protein product is CASSLALGQIENTEAFF.

The CDR3 nucleotides are TGTGCCAGCAGCGTAGGGGGCGGGGGAAGGGTAAACACCATATATTTT. Encoded protein: CASSVGGGGRVNTIYF. The chain carries TRBV9 and TRBJ1-3; possible D gene TRBD1, 5 bases. The V end lost 0 bases, the J end lost 6 bases, and 16 bases lay between the germline ends. This CDR3 is built from 16 residues. Germline V gene data show CDR1 as SGDLS and CDR2 as YYNGEE.

This sequence joins TRBV27 and TRBJ2-7, with 7 bases identical to TRBD2. V shed 1 base and J 5 bases; nucleotides not matched to a gene: 5. The CDR3 length is 14 residues. The germline V gene encodes CDR1 MNHEY and CDR2 SMNVEV (reference sequence). In DNA form, the CDR3 reads TGTGCCAGCAGTTTATTAGCGGGTGGGGACGAGCAGTACTTC. Translation gives CASSLLAGGDEQYF.